This entry is about one TCR beta chain. One end of the junction does not line up with germline, which may come from a read error. The authors' processing: For nucleated cells, counts were estimated from reference gene primer amplification. The table came from immunoSEQ multiplex PCR; TCRdb's copy has only in-frame clones and leaves some out. V, J and clone size derive from that table, while D and trimming were established from the DNA sequence. The sample carries about 440,000 clones, about 89% recorded once. The data belong to a study of blood T cell repertoires in COVID-19. The wider study: Both acute and convalescent COVID-19 samples were obtained from the United States, Italy and Spain.

Germline values: CDR1 LNHDA, CDR2 SQIVND (reference sequence). This CDR3 spans 15 amino acids. Sequences were obtained from peripheral blood. The gene calls are TRBV19 and TRBJ1-1; D is unresolved. The receptor was isolated from a woman under 40 with acute or convalescent COVID-19. The chain's CDR3 is CASSIGLKVNTEAFF. In DNA, the CDR3 is TGTGCCAGTAGCATAGGACTGAAAGTGAACACTGAAGCTTTCTTT.